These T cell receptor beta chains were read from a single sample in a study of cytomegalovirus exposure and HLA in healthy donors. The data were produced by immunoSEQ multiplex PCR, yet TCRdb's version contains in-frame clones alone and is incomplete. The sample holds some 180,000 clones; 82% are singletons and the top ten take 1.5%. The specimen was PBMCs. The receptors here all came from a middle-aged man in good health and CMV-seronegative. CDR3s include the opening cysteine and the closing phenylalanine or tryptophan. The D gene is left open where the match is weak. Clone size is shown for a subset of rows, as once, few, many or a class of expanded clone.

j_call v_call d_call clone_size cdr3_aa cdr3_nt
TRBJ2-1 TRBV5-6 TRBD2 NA CASSLGPSGGPGAYNEQFF TGTGCCAGCAGCTTGGGTCCTAGCGGGGGGCCCGGCGCCTACAATGAGCAGTTCTTC
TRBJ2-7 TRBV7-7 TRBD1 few CASSLDPGQPNYEQYF TGTGCTAGCAGCTTAGACCCGGGACAGCCCAACTACGAGCAGTACTTC
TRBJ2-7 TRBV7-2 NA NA CASSLGGGRGDVYEQYF TGTGCCAGCAGCTTAGGGGGGGGGCGCGGGGACGTCTACGAGCAGTACTTC
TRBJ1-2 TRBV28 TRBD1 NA CASSSVSGGNYGYTF TGTGCCAGCAGTTCGGTGTCAGGGGGCAACTATGGCTACACCTTC
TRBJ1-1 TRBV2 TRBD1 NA CASRGTGNTEAFF TGTGCCAGCAGAGGGACAGGGAACACTGAAGCTTTCTTT
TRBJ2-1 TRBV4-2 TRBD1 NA CASRQQTGLGASEQFF TGTGCCAGCAGGCAACAGACAGGGCTGGGGGCCAGTGAGCAGTTCTTC
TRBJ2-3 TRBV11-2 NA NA CASYLGGLRTDTQYF TGTGCCAGCTATCTGGGCGGGCTTCGCACAGATACGCAGTATTTT
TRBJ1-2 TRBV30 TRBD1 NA CAWSVRGTGGIGYTF TGTGCCTGGAGTGTACGGGGGACAGGGGGCATTGGCTACACCTTC
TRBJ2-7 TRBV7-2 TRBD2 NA CASSTNGLADSYEQYF TGTGCCAGCAGCACGAACGGACTAGCTGACTCCTACGAGCAGTACTTC
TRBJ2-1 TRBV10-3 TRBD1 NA CAISGQGYNEQFF TGTGCCATCAGCGGACAGGGCTACAATGAGCAGTTCTTC
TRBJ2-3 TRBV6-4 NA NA CASSQEVGDTQYF TGTGCCAGCAGTCAGGAAGTCGGAGATACGCAGTATTTT
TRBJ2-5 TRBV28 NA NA CASSPLGAKETQYF TGTGCCAGCAGTCCTCTGGGGGCGAAAGAGACCCAGTACTTC
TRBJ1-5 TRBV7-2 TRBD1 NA CASSGQGYYQPQHF TGTGCCAGCAGTGGACAGGGCTATTATCAGCCCCAGCATTTT
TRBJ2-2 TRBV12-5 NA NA CASGLQGPGTGELFF TGTGCTAGTGGTTTGCAGGGGCCGGGCACCGGGGAGCTGTTTTTT
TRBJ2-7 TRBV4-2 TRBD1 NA CASSQPPGTGAYEQYF TGTGCCAGCAGCCAACCACCCGGGACAGGAGCCTACGAGCAGTACTTC
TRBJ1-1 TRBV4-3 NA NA CASSPPGRPDEAFF TGCGCCAGCAGCCCTCCTGGGAGACCGGATGAAGCTTTCTTT
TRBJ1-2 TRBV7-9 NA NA CASSLALRAYGYTF TGTGCCAGCAGCTTAGCGCTCAGGGCCTATGGCTACACTTTC
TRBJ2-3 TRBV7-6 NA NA CASSPLQGRTQYF TGTGCCAGCAGCCCCCTCCAGGGTCGAACGCAGTATTTT
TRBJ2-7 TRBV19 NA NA CASSRSGDLSYEQYF TGTGCCAGTAGTAGATCAGGGGACCTCTCCTACGAGCAGTACTTC
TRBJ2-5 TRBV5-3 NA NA CARSSSPEGETQYF TGTGCCAGAAGCTCATCCCCAGAGGGAGAGACCCAGTACTTC
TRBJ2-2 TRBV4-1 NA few CASSPFGSGELFF TGCGCCAGCAGTCCCTTTGGGAGCGGGGAGCTGTTTTTT
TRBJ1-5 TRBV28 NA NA CASSFSLGQPQHF TGTGCCAGCAGTTTCTCCCTCGGGCAGCCCCAGCATTTT
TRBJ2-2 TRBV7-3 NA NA CASSLPGRTPNTGELFF TGTGCCAGCAGCTTACCGGGCAGGACACCGAACACCGGGGAGCTGTTTTTT
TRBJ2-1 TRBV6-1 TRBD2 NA CASSERILAGRGEFF TGTGCCAGCAGTGAAAGGATCCTAGCGGGCCGGGGGGAGTTCTTC
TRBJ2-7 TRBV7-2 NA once CASSLTFGDYEQYF TGTGCCAGCAGCTTAACCTTCGGGGACTACGAGCAGTACTTC
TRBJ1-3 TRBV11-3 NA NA CASSLGHPSSGNTIYF TGTGCCAGCAGCTTAGGACACCCGAGCTCTGGAAACACCATATATTTT
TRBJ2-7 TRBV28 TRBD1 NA CASSNPGTGDEQYF TGTGCCAGCAGTAACCCCGGGACAGGGGACGAGCAGTACTTC
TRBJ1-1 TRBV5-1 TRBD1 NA CASGRTGEDTEAFF TGCGCCAGCGGAAGGACAGGGGAGGACACTGAAGCTTTCTTT
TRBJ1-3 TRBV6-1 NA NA CASTADWTSGNTIYF TGTGCCAGCACCGCGGACTGGACCTCTGGAAACACCATATATTTT
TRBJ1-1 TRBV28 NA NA CASTQTNYEAFF TGTGCCAGCACCCAGACTAACTACGAAGCTTTCTTT
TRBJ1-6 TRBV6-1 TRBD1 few CASSEARDRERNSPLHF TGTGCCAGCAGTGAAGCGCGGGACAGGGAGAGGAATTCACCCCTCCACTTT
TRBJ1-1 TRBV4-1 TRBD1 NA CASSQGPDRLNTEAFF TGCGCCAGCAGCCAAGGGCCGGACAGGCTGAACACTGAAGCTTTCTTT
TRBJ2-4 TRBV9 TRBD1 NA CASSGRTGDNIQYF TGTGCCAGCAGCGGTCGGACAGGGGACAACATTCAGTACTTC
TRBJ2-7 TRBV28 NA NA CASSLGGAGKYEQYF TGTGCCAGCAGTCTGGGGGGGGCCGGGAAATACGAGCAGTACTTC
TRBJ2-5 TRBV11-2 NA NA CASSLVGGSEETQYF TGTGCCAGCAGCTTAGTGGGGGGTTCCGAGGAGACCCAGTACTTC
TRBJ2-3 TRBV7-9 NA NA CASSLSSPVRQRQYF TGTGCCAGCAGCTTAAGTTCCCCCGTACGACAGAGACAGTATTTT
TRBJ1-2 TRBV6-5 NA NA CASSQHRVHGYTF TGTGCCAGCAGTCAACACAGGGTGCATGGCTACACCTTC
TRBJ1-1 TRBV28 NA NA CASTTANTEAFF TGTGCCAGCACGACAGCGAACACTGAAGCTTTCTTT
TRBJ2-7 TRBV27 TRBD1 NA CASSLTGDSSYEQYF TGTGCCAGCAGTCTTACAGGGGACAGCTCCTACGAGCAGTACTTC
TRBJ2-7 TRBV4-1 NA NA CASSQEWGGGARGEQYF TGCGCCAGCAGCCAAGAATGGGGTGGGGGCGCACGCGGCGAGCAGTACTTC
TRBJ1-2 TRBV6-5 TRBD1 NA CASSPDRGAPYGYTF TGTGCCAGCAGTCCCGACAGGGGCGCACCCTATGGCTACACCTTC
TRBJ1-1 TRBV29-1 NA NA CSVEGGGDGDLKRGYNTEAFF TGCAGCGTTGAAGGTGGGGGGGACGGGGACTTGAAACGGGGGTATAACACTGAAGCTTTCTTT
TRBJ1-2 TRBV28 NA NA CASSSPPQSAYGYTF TGTGCCAGCAGTTCCCCTCCCCAGTCCGCCTATGGCTACACCTTC
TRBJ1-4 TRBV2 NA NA CASSGGPSEKLFF TGTGCCAGCAGTGGGGGGCCCAGCGAAAAACTGTTTTTT
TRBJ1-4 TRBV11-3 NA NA CASSLEQGINEKLFF TGTGCCAGCAGCTTAGAGCAGGGGATTAATGAAAAACTGTTTTTT
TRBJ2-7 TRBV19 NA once CASSIGSSYAQTYEQYF TGTGCCAGTAGTATAGGAAGTAGCTACGCTCAAACCTACGAGCAGTACTTC
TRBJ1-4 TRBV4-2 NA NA CASSQRMAGDEKLFF TGTGCCAGCAGCCAAAGGATGGCAGGCGATGAAAAACTGTTTTTT
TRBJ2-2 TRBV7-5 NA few CARSPQTRTGGVWELFF TGTGCCAGAAGCCCCCAAACCCGGACAGGGGGCGTCTGGGAGCTGTTTTTT
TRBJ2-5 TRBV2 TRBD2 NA CASSEGGRAGQETQYF TGTGCCAGCAGTGAAGGGGGGAGGGCCGGACAAGAGACCCAGTACTTC
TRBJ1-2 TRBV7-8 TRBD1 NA CASSRRRGRQDGYTF TGTGCCAGCAGCCGCCGCAGGGGGCGGCAGGATGGCTACACCTTC
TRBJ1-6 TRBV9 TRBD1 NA CASSVSGGGSPLHF TGTGCCAGCAGCGTATCAGGGGGAGGCTCACCCCTCCACTTT
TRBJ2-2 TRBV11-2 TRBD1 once CASSSRTGKDTGELFF TGTGCCAGCAGCTCTCGGACAGGGAAGGACACCGGGGAGCTGTTTTTT
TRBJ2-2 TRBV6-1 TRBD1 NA CASHRQGGGGELFF TGTGCCAGCCACAGACAGGGTGGTGGCGGGGAGCTGTTTTTT
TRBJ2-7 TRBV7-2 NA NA CASSLGISRYEQYF TGTGCCAGCAGCTTAGGAATTTCCCGGTACGAGCAGTACTTC
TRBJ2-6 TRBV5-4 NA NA CASSLFAGSSGANVLTF TGTGCCAGCAGCTTGTTTGCTGGGAGCTCTGGGGCCAACGTCCTGACTTTC
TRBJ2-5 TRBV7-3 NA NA CASSFRQGETQYF TGTGCCAGCAGCTTTAGGCAGGGAGAGACCCAGTACTTC
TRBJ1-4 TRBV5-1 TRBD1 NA CASSLNKQGAGKLFF TGCGCCAGCAGCTTGAACAAACAGGGGGCCGGAAAACTGTTTTTT
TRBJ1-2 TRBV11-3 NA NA CASSLGGAIGHQSGGYTF TGTGCCAGCAGCTTGGGAGGGGCGATCGGTCACCAATCGGGTGGCTACACCTTC
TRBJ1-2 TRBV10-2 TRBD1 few CASLNPGQGGNGGYTF TGCGCCAGCCTCAATCCAGGACAGGGGGGTAACGGTGGCTACACCTTC
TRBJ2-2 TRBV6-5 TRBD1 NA CASSTQGAVTGELFF TGTGCCAGCAGTACACAGGGGGCAGTCACCGGGGAGCTGTTTTTT